This TCR beta chain was found in a study of PD-L1 blockade in urothelial cancer. The wider study: Individuals in the cohort had been given 0 to 3 earlier chemotherapy regimens. After treatment start, blood was analyzed at 3 weeks (second dose) and at 6 weeks. General study points: Lower than median blood TCR clonality before treatment predicted better survival.

Each individual provided 1 to 8 samples (taken pretreatment and on-treatment). Data came from immunoSEQ multiplex PCR; TCRdb stores just in-frame clones and leaves some out. The sample lists tens of thousands of clones; over 90% were seen once. V lost 2 bases to trimming and J lost 9 bases; unmatched junction nucleotides: 7. The CDR3 extends over 14 amino acids. The germline V gene encodes CDR1 LNHDA and CDR2 SQIVND (reference sequence). A word on this clone: Its antigen remains unidentified.

The material was PBMCs, obtained around atezolizumab (anti-PD-L1) treatment. The chain employs TRBV19 and TRBJ1-5; TRBD1 agrees at 7 bases. This TCR was sampled from a man aged 55 to 70 with urothelial cancer. As DNA, the CDR3 is TGTGCCAGTAGTATAAGTACAGGGGAAGGGCCCCAGCATTTT. It specifies CASSISTGEGPQHF.